The next 11 T cell receptor beta chains were all read from a single sample in a study of cytomegalovirus exposure and HLA in healthy donors. Primers included in the PCR were 60 Vbeta and 13 Jbeta primers. The repertoire was sequenced with immunoSEQ multiplex PCR; TCRdb's copy has only in-frame clones and lacks some. The repertoire holds about 94,000 clones, under 80% seen once, with 20% to 25% in the top ten. The sample consisted of PBMCs. All receptors derive from a man aged 25-45 years in good health and CMV-seropositive.

The chain joins TRBV7-3 to TRBJ2-1, with a weak D call TRBD2 (6 bases). The CDR3 runs 15 residues. Trimming removed 3 bases at V and 0 bases at J, with 9 bases between. Germline V gene data show CDR1 as SGHTA and CDR2 as FQGTGA. This CDR3 is CASSLAGSSYNEQFF. CDR3 nucleotides: TGTGCCAGCAGCTTGGCGGGAAGCTCCTACAATGAGCAGTTCTTC.

The gene calls are TRBV27 and TRBJ1-1; a possible D gene is TRBD1 (5 bases). The CDR3 is 14 residues long. The V end lost 3 bases, the J end lost 1 base, and 9 bases lay between the germline ends. Germline V gene sequence: CDR1 MNHEY, CDR2 SMNVEV (reference sequence). The CDR3 region is CASSFQGSNTEAFF. The CDR3 nucleotides are TGTGCCAGCAGTTTCCAGGGTTCGAACACTGAAGCTTTCTTT.

This chain uses TRBV20-1 with TRBJ2-5; 7 nucleotides line up with TRBD1. Germline V gives CDR1 DFQATT, CDR2 SNEGSKA (reference sequence). The CDR3 has 11 amino acids. DNA for the CDR3: TGCGCCCCGGGACAGCAAGAGACCCAGTACTTC. Its protein product is CAPGQQETQYF.

The chain recombines TRBV7-8 with TRBJ2-1; possible D gene TRBD1, 5 bases. Trimming removed 4 bases at V and 4 bases at J, with 8 bases between. Germline CDR1 SGHVS, CDR2 FQNEAQ. The CDR3 covers 13 residues. The CDR3 here is CASSWGRYNEQFF. The DNA of the CDR3 is TGTGCCAGCAGCTGGGGCCGGTACAATGAGCAGTTCTTC.

The J gene is TRBJ1-1, the V gene TRBV30; D possibly corresponds to TRBD1 (6 bases). The germline V gene encodes CDR1 GTSNPN and CDR2 SVGIG (reference sequence). Deletions cut 0 bases from V and 5 bases from J, with 13 bases between. There are 14 residues in the CDR3. The CDR3 nucleotides read TGTGCCTGGAGTGTGGACAGTTTAGGGACTGAAGCTTTCTTT. Residues: CAWSVDSLGTEAFF.

The genes are TRBV13 and TRBJ2-7, with D tentatively TRBD1 (6 bases). CDR1 and CDR2 (germline): PRHDT, FYEKMQ (reference sequence). The V end was cut by 1 base, the J end by 5 bases, with 18 bases between. The CDR3 length is 16 residues. The CDR3 protein is CASSLAVAGVGHEQYF. CDR3 DNA sequence: TGTGCCAGCAGCTTAGCGGTAGCAGGGGTAGGCCACGAGCAGTACTTC. Combining the CDR3 with reference TRBV13 and TRBJ2-7 gives the whole variable domain AAGVIQSPRHLIKEKRETATLKCYPIPRHDTVYWYQQGPGQDPQFLISFYEKMQSDKGSIPDRFSAQQFSDYHSELNMSSLELGDSALYFCASSLAVAGVGHEQYFGPGTRLTVT.

The table lists this clone with a count of one. The CDR3 region has the DNA TGTGCCAGCAGTCTAGCGGGAGGGCCCTATGAGCAGTTCTTC. Protein: CASSLAGGPYEQFF. This chain uses TRBV6-4 with TRBJ2-1, with TRBD2 matching 12 bases. In germline, CDR1 is MRHNA, CDR2 SNTAGT. V was clipped by 5 bases and J by 8 bases; unmatched bases: 4. The CDR3 contains 14 residues.

The rearrangement links TRBV29-1 to TRBJ1-1; 10 positions match TRBD1. The germline gives CDR1 SQVTM, CDR2 ANQGSEA. Losses at the gene ends were 5 bases for V and 5 bases for J; bases not matched to a gene: 5. The CDR3 extends over 13 amino acids. The CDR3 nucleotides are TGCAGCGTTAGCTGGGGACAGGGGACTGAAGCTTTCTTT. The encoded protein is CSVSWGQGTEAFF.

The gene calls are TRBV2 and TRBJ1-5; D gene uncertain. The length of the CDR3 is 16 residues. CDR1 is SNHLY and CDR2 is FYNNEI in the germline V gene. V was cut by 4 bases and J by 3 bases, with 16 bases left in between. The CDR3 spells CASSGEGTADNQPQHF. The CDR3 DNA reads as TGTGCCAGCAGTGGTGAGGGTACAGCTGACAATCAGCCCCAGCATTTT.

The chain uses TRBV29-1 and TRBJ1-5; possibly TRBD1 for D (5 bases). Germline V gene data show CDR1 as SQVTM and CDR2 as ANQGSEA. Trimming took off 6 bases at V and 2 bases at J, with 8 bases between the two ends. CDR3 length equals 12 residues. CDR3 protein: CSVGLGNQPQHF. Written as DNA, the CDR3 is TGCAGCGTGGGACTAGGCAATCAGCCCCAGCATTTT.

The V and J genes are TRBV27 and TRBJ1-2, with D possibly TRBD1 on 5 matching bases. Germline V gene data show CDR1 as MNHEY and CDR2 as SMNVEV (reference sequence). V was pared by 3 bases and J by 4 bases, with 12 bases between. The CDR3 spans 14 residues. The CDR3 sequence is CASSFAGRAYGYTF. The CDR3 bases are TGTGCCAGCAGTTTCGCAGGGCGTGCCTATGGCTACACCTTC.